A single sample is the source of the 8 T cell receptor beta chains below, sequenced in a study of blood T cell repertoires in COVID-19. Generated by immunoSEQ multiplex PCR, the TCRdb table keeps only in-frame clones and is missing some. Among about 300,000 clones listed, around 90% were seen once. The sequenced material came from peripheral blood. These receptors were collected from a woman aged 25 to 39 with COVID-19, enrolled during active disease.

CDR3 DNA sequence: TGTGCCAGCAGCTTATTAGTCGTGGGAGGTCTCCCCAGCTCCTACAATGAGCAGTTCTTC. Its protein product is CASSLLVVGGLPSSYNEQFF. The rearrangement links TRBV5-8 to TRBJ2-1, with D tentatively TRBD2 (6 bases). Trimming removed 2 bases from V and 0 bases from J, with 24 bases in between. The CDR3 totals 20 residues. The germline CDR1 and CDR2 sequences are SGHTS and YDEGEE.

The chain combines TRBV28 with TRBJ1-5; D is possibly TRBD1 (6 bases). V was clipped by 3 bases and J by 0 bases, with 21 bases between them. This CDR3 is built from 19 residues. Germline values: CDR1 MDHEN, CDR2 SYDVKM. CDR3 protein: CASSFRPTADSYSNQPQHF. In DNA, the CDR3 is TGTGCCAGCAGTTTCCGTCCTACGGCGGACAGCTATAGCAATCAGCCCCAGCATTTT.

V is TRBV7-2 and J is TRBJ1-3, with a weak D call TRBD1 (6 bases). The CDR3 is 14 amino acids. Germline CDR1 SGHTA, CDR2 FQGNSA. Deletions cut 5 bases from V and 4 bases from J, with 12 bases between. CDR3 bases: TGTGCCAGCAGCACGGGACAATCGGGAAACACCATATATTTT. Amino acids: CASSTGQSGNTIYF.

This chain connects TRBV6-5 to TRBJ2-7; 7 positions match TRBD1. CDR1 is MNHEY, CDR2 SVGAGI, per germline. Trimming at V came to 5 bases and at J to 0 bases, leaving 7 bases not matched to a gene. This CDR3 is 15 amino acids long. CDR3 DNA: TGTGCCAGCAGTCCCAACCGGGACAGCTCCTACGAGCAGTACTTC. Protein product: CASSPNRDSSYEQYF.

The V and J genes are TRBV6-5 and TRBJ1-2; TRBD1 is a possible D gene (5 bases). V shed 2 bases and J shed 3 bases, with 7 bases lying between them. In germline, CDR1 is MNHEY, CDR2 SVGAGI. This CDR3 region has 13 residues. For the CDR3, the DNA is TGTGCCAGCAGTTACGGACACTACTATGGCTACACCTTC. Translation: CASSYGHYYGYTF.

The chain joins TRBV5-1 to TRBJ1-1; TRBD1 matches at 7 bases. From germline, CDR1 is SGHRS and CDR2 YFSETQ. Trimming cost V 0 bases and J 4 bases; bases outside gene matches: 3. The CDR3 consists of 14 residues. The CDR3 DNA sequence: TGCGCCAGCAGCTTGGAACAGGGGAGCACTGAAGCTTTCTTT. This sequence encodes CASSLEQGSTEAFF.

This clone was detected once. The rearrangement joins TRBV30 to TRBJ1-1; D unresolved. Between the trimmed V and J ends, which lost 0 bases and 0 bases, there was a span of 5 bases. This CDR3 spans 13 amino acids. Germline V lookup: CDR1 GTSNPN, CDR2 SVGIG (reference sequence). The CDR3, as DNA: TGTGCCTGGAGTGTACTACTGAACACTGAAGCTTTCTTT. It translates to CAWSVLLNTEAFF.

The V and J genes are TRBV11-3 and TRBJ2-1, with 10 bases matching TRBD2. The CDR3 loop spans 16 amino acids. Trimming at V came to 4 bases and at J to 6 bases, leaving 9 bases not matched to a gene. Germline V gene sequence: CDR1 SGHNT, CDR2 YENEEA. DNA of the CDR3: TGTGCCAGCAGCTCCGGAAGTTTAGCGGGAGGCAATGAGCAGTTCTTC. It specifies CASSSGSLAGGNEQFF.